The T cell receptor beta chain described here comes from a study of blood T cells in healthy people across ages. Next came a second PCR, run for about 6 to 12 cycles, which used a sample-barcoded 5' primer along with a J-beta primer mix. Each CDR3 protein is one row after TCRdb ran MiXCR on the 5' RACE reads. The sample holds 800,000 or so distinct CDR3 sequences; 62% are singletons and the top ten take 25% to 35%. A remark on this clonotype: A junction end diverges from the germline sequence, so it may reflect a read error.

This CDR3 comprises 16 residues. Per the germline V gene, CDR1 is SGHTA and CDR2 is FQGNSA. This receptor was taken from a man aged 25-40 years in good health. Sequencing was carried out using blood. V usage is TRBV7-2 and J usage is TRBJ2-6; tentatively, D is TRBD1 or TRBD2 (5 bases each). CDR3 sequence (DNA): TGTGCCAGCAGCGCCCGACTAACGTCTGGGGCCAACGTCCCGACTTTC. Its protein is CASSARLTSGANVPTF.